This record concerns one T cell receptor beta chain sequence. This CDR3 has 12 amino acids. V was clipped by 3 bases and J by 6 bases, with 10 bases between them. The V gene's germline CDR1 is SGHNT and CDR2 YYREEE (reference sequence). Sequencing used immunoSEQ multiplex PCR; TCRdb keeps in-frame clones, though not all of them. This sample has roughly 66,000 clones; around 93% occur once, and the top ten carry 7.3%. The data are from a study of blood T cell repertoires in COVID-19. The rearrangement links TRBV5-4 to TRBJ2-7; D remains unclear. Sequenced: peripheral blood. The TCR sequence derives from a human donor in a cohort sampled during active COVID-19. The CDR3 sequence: CASSSHKSEQYF. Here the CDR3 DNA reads TGTGCCAGCAGCTCCCACAAGTCCGAGCAGTACTTC.